Sequencing of this T cell receptor (beta chain) was carried out in a study of OX40 agonist ivuxolimab in advanced cancers. Germline CDR1 and CDR2: MNHEY and SVGAGI. The CDR3 has 13 residues. V was cut by 7 bases and J by 3 bases, with 12 bases left in between. Note on this clone: Its matching antigen is unknown.

TCRdb keeps only in-frame clones here, not all; method: immunoSEQ multiplex PCR. The sample carries about 94,000 clones, 94% recorded once. The study, taken as a whole, reports: CD8+ T cells (on average) carried more expanded clones than CD4+ T cells.

This TCR came from an adult with an advanced solid tumor such as melanoma, head and neck, liver or kidney cancer. The sample in question was CD4+ or CD8+ T cells sorted from blood, obtained in a trial of the OX40 agonist ivuxolimab. The chain uses TRBV6-5 and TRBJ1-1; D possibly corresponds to TRBD1 (5 bases). The CDR3 sequence: CASTTPGYTEAFF. The CDR3 DNA reads as TGTGCCAGCACTACTCCAGGGTACACTGAAGCTTTCTTT.